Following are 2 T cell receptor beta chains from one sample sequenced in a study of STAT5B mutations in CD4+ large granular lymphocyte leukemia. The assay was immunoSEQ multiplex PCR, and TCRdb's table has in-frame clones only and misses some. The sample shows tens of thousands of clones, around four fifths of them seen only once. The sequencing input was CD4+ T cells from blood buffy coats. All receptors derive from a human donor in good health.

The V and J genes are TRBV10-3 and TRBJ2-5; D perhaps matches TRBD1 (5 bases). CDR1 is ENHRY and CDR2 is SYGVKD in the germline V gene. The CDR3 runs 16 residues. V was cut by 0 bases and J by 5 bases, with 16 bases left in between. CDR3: CAISESGTRDGETQYF. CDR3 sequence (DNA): TGTGCCATCAGTGAGTCAGGCACCAGGGATGGGGAGACCCAGTACTTC.

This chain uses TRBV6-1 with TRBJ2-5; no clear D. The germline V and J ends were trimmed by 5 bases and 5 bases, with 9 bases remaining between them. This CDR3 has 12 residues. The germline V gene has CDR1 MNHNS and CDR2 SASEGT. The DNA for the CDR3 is TGTGCCAGCAGTACCTTTGGGGAGACCCAGTACTTC. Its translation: CASSTFGETQYF.